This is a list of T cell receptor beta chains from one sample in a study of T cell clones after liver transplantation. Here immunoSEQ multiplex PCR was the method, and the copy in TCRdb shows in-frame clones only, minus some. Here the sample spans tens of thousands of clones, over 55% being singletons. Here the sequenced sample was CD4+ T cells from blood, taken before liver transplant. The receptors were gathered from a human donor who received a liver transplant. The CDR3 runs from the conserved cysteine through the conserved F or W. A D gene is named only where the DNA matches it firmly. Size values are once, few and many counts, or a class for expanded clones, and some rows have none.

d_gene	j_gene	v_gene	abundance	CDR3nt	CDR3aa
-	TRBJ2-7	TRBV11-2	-	TGTGCCAGCAGGCAGACTGTTAACTACGAGCAGTACTTC	CASRQTVNYEQYF
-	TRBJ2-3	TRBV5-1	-	TGCGCCAGCAGCTTGGACGGTGACAGAACAGATACGCAGTATTTT	CASSLDGDRTDTQYF
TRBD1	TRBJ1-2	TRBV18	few	TGTGCCAGCTCGGACAGGGGTAACTGGGGCGGCTACACCTTC	CASSDRGNWGGYTF
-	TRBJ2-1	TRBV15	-	TGTGCCACCAGCAGAGATCGGGGAGGGCAGGGGACGAATGAGCAGTTCTTC	CATSRDRGGQGTNEQFF
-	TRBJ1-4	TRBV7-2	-	TGTGCCAGCAGCTTGCAGGGTGGGACTAATGAAAAACTGTTTTTT	CASSLQGGTNEKLFF
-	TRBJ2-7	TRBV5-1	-	TGCGCCAGCATGAGTCTTTCAAGCTCCTACGAGCAGTACTTC	CASMSLSSSYEQYF
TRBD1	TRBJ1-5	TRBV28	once	TGTGCCAGCACTGAACAGGGGCATCGGCCTCAGCATTTT	CASTEQGHRPQHF
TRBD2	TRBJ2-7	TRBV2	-	TGTGCCAGCAAGCGGGACCCAGACCTCTACGAGCAGTACTTC	CASKRDPDLYEQYF
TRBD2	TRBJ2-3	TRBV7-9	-	TGTGCCAGCAGCTTAGTAGCGGGGCCATTAATCGGAGATACGCAGTATTTT	CASSLVAGPLIGDTQYF
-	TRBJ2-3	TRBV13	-	TGTGCCAGCAGCCGGACAGATACGCAGTATTTT	CASSRTDTQYF
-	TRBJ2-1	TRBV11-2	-	TGTGCCAGCAGCTTAAGTCGGAGAAATGAGCAGTTCTTC	CASSLSRRNEQFF
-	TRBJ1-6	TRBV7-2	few	TGTGCCAGCAGCTTAGTGACAGTATCAGCCCTCCACTTT	CASSLVTVSALHF
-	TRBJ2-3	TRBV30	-	TGTGCCTGGACCACTTCGGGGGATACGCAGTATTTT	CAWTTSGDTQYF
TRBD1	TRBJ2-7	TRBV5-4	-	TGTGCCAGCAGCCCGGGACAGCGATCCTACGAGCAGTACTTC	CASSPGQRSYEQYF
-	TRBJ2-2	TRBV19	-	TGTGCCACCAGGCGGGCTGTTGGGGTGGGGACCGGGGAGCTGTTTTTT	CATRRAVGVGTGELFF
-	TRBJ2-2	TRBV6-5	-	TGTGCCAGCAGTTACTCGGGGCCTTCGAACACCGGGGAGCTGTTTTTT	CASSYSGPSNTGELFF
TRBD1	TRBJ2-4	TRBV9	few	TGTGCCAGCAGTGCCTGGGACAGCGAAAAAAACATTCAGTACTTC	CASSAWDSEKNIQYF
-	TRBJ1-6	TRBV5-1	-	TGCGCCAGCAGCCTCTCAACTTCCTATAATTCACCCCTCCACTTT	CASSLSTSYNSPLHF
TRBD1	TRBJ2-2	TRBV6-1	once	TGTGCCAGCAATTCAGAGGGGGCCCACACCGGGGAGCTGTTTTTT	CASNSEGAHTGELFF
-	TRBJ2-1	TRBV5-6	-	TGTGCCAGCAGCTTACAGGTGACCGCCTACAATGAGCAGTTCTTC	CASSLQVTAYNEQFF
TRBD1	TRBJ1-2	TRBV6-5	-	TGTGCCAGCAGTTACCCCAGGGGGGCTGGTGGCTACACCTTC	CASSYPRGAGGYTF
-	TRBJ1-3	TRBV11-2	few	TGTGCCAGCAGCATTAGAGGAGGTAGTTCTTCCTCTGGAAACACCATATATTTT	CASSIRGGSSSSGNTIYF
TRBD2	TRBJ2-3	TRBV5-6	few	TGTGCCAGCAGCTTGAATAGCGGGGGATTGGTAGATACGCAGTATTTT	CASSLNSGGLVDTQYF
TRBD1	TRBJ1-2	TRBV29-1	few	TGCAGCGTTCTGACAGGGGGGATCTATGGCTACACCTTC	CSVLTGGIYGYTF
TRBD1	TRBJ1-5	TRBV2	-	TGTGCCAGCAGTGAATGGGACAGAAACAATCAGCCCCAGCATTTT	CASSEWDRNNQPQHF
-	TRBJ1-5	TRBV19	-	TGTGCCAGTAGTACCGCAGGGATCAGGAGTCAGCCCCAGCATTTT	CASSTAGIRSQPQHF
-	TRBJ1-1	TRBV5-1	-	TGCGCCAGTAAGACAGTCGAGAACACTGAAGCTTTCTTT	CASKTVENTEAFF
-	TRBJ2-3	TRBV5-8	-	TGTGCCAGCAGCTTTCTCCAGGTTAGCACAGATACGCAGTATTTT	CASSFLQVSTDTQYF
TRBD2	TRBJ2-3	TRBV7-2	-	TGTGCCAGCAGCGGCCGACTAGCACCTGCAGATACGCAGTATTTT	CASSGRLAPADTQYF
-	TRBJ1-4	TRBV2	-	TGTGCCAGCAGTGATGCAGGCGATGAAAAACTGTTTTTT	CASSDAGDEKLFF
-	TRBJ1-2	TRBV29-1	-	TGCAGCGTCTCCGGCGGGTGGGGCTACACCTTC	CSVSGGWGYTF
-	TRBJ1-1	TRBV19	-	TGTGCCAGTAGTATAACAGCTAACACTGAAGCTTTCTTT	CASSITANTEAFF
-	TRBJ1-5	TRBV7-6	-	TGTGCCAGCAGCCGGGGATCGCATCAGCCCCAGCATTTT	CASSRGSHQPQHF
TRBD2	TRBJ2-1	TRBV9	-	TGTGCCAGCAGCTTTAGCGGGGGGGCCCTATACAATGAGCAGTTCTTC	CASSFSGGALYNEQFF
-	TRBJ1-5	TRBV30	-	TGTGCCTGGAGTGTCAACCTGGGCCATCAGCCCCAGCATTTT	CAWSVNLGHQPQHF
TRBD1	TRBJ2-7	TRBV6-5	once	TGTGCCAGCAGTTCAAGGACAGGTGCCTCCTACGAGCAGTACTTC	CASSSRTGASYEQYF
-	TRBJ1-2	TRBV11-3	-	TGTGCCAGCAGCTTAGGGGGCTCGATAGGGGGCTATGGCTACACCTTC	CASSLGGSIGGYGYTF
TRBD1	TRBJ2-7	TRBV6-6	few	TGTGCCAGCAGCAACGGACAGGGGATCAACGAGCAGTACTTC	CASSNGQGINEQYF
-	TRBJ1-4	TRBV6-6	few	TGTGCCAGCAGAAACAGGGAAGCGGCAACTAATGAAAAACTGTTTTTT	CASRNREAATNEKLFF
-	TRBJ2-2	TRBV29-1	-	TGCAGCGTTGTACGGACAGTAAGCACCGGGGAGCTGTTTTTT	CSVVRTVSTGELFF
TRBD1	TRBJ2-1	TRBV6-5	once	TGTGCCAGCAGTTACGGGACAGGGAATTCCGATGAGCAGTTCTTC	CASSYGTGNSDEQFF
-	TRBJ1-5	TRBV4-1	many	TGCGCCAGCAGCCAAGGGAGGGCCCAGCCCCAGCATTTT	CASSQGRAQPQHF
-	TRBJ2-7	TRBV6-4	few	TGTGCCAGCGGTCAAGTAATCCTATCCTACGAGCAGTACTTC	CASGQVILSYEQYF
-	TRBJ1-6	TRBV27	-	TGTGCCAGCAGTTCCCCGGGAGAGACCTATAATTCACCCCTCCACTTT	CASSSPGETYNSPLHF
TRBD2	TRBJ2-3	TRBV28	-	TGTGCCAGCAGCTCGAGCGGGGGTACAGATACGCAGTATTTT	CASSSSGGTDTQYF